The 28 T cell receptor beta chains below all came from one sample that was sequenced in a study of beta chain features in type 1 diabetes. Expressed TCRB transcripts were sequenced, since all the RNA that had been isolated was reverse transcribed. Measured with immunoSEQ multiplex PCR; TCRdb has only the in-frame clones, and not every one. The sample records approximately 150,000 clones, 9% being singletons. These receptors have no known antigen. Overall study findings and caveats: Significant though moderate, a shortening of TCRB CDR3s appeared in all four CD4+ subsets of Type 1 diabetes patients.

Specimen: central memory CD4+ T cells from blood. The receptor source for this set is a young man with type 1 diabetes.

This clone occurred a few times. The CDR3 DNA follows: TGTGCCAGCAGCCCCCTGCTAGCGGGGGGGTTAGGAGAGACCCAGTACTTC. It specifies CASSPLLAGGLGETQYF. The chain links TRBV7-9 to TRBJ2-5; 12 nucleotides match TRBD2. Germline V gene sequence: CDR1 SEHNR, CDR2 FQNEAQ (reference sequence). Unmatched junction bases numbered 11, after V lost 5 bases and J lost 4 bases. There are 17 residues in the CDR3.

In this sample, this clone turned up a few times. The chain combines TRBV28 with TRBJ1-5; no firm D call. V was trimmed by 4 bases and J by 4 bases, leaving 5 bases between them. CDR1 MDHEN and CDR2 SYDVKM come from the germline V gene. CDR3 length: 12 residues. CDR3 sequence: CASSSVNQPQHF. Here the CDR3 DNA reads TGTGCCAGCAGTTCCGTGAATCAGCCCCAGCATTTT.

This clone was observed a handful of times. The V and J genes are TRBV5-4 and TRBJ2-2, with a weak D call TRBD1 (5 bases). CDR1 and CDR2 from the germline V gene are SGHNT and YYREEE (reference sequence). This CDR3 has 18 amino acids. Trimming cost V 2 bases and J 0 bases, with 17 bases left between them. The CDR3 DNA reads as TGTGCCAGCAGCTTTGGGGCCCAACCTGTCCCGAACACCGGGGAGCTGTTTTTT. It translates to CASSFGAQPVPNTGELFF.

The rearrangement uses TRBV28 and TRBJ2-3, with TRBD2 matching over 8 bases. This CDR3 comprises 12 residues. V shed 10 bases, J shed 1 base, and the junction held 1 base outside the gene matches. Germline CDR1 reads MDHEN; CDR2 reads SYDVKM. This chain's CDR3 is CATGGGTDTQYF. The CDR3 DNA reads as TGTGCCACCGGGGGGGGCACAGATACGCAGTATTTT.

CDR3 in DNA: TGTGCCAGCAGCTATAGCGGGGGGGCCTCTAGAGAGCAGTTCTTC. It translates to CASSYSGGASREQFF. This chain connects TRBV7-9 to TRBJ2-1, with 11 bases aligning to TRBD2. The CDR3 loop spans 15 amino acids. CDR1 SEHNR and CDR2 FQNEAQ come from the germline V gene (reference sequence). V trimming: 4 bases; J trimming: 10 bases; junction bases outside the gene matches: 9.

The chain combines TRBV6-6 with TRBJ1-1; D may be TRBD1 (5 bases). Looked up from germline, CDR1 is MNHNY and CDR2 is SVGAGI (reference sequence). The CDR3 length is 14 residues. Trimming shortened V by 7 bases and J by 10 bases, and 22 bases separated the two germline ends. CDR3 DNA sequence: TGTGCCAGCACGGCGCCAGGGCAGTTCTTTCGAGCTTTCTTT. Its protein is CASTAPGQFFRAFF.

The rearrangement links TRBV5-6 to TRBJ2-7; TRBD2 is a possible D gene (6 bases). Germline V gene data show CDR1 as SGHDT and CDR2 as YYEEEE. The CDR3 totals 14 residues. V gave up 1 base and J gave up 5 bases, with 13 bases separating them. CDR3 nucleotide sequence: TGTGCCAGCAGCTTGCGCGGGACCCCGAACGAGCAGTACTTC. This codes for CASSLRGTPNEQYF.

V usage is TRBV5-4 and J usage is TRBJ1-2; 7 bases fit TRBD1. V shed 4 bases, J shed 6 bases, and the junction held 6 bases outside the gene matches. Germline V gene data show CDR1 as SGHNT and CDR2 as YYREEE (reference sequence). CDR3 length equals 13 residues. This CDR3 is CASSPGGQDGYTF. The CDR3 DNA reads as TGTGCCAGCAGCCCAGGGGGACAAGATGGCTACACCTTC.

Only a few counts were recorded for this clone. The V call is TRBV19, the J call TRBJ2-1; 12 nucleotides agree with TRBD2. CDR3 length equals 16 residues. Losses at the gene ends were 6 bases for V and 4 bases for J; bases not matched to a gene: 7. Germline values: CDR1 LNHDA, CDR2 SQIVND (reference sequence). The CDR3 region is CASRPTSGGLYNEQFF. CDR3 in DNA: TGTGCCAGTAGGCCGACTAGCGGGGGCCTTTACAATGAGCAGTTCTTC.

Here the CDR3 reads CASSLAQGRGEAFF. CDR3 sequence (DNA): TGTGCCAGCAGCTTAGCGCAGGGGAGAGGTGAAGCTTTCTTT. This chain joins TRBV11-2 and TRBJ1-1; maybe TRBD1 (6 bases). Per the germline V gene, CDR1 is SGHAT and CDR2 is FQNNGV. The CDR3 runs 14 residues. V was cut by 1 base and J by 7 bases, with 13 bases left in between.

This clone came up a few times. This sample also contains other DNA sequences that code for the same CDR3. Here the CDR3 DNA reads TGCGCCAGCAGCTTGGAACAAATGAACACTGAAGCTTTCTTT. It encodes CASSLEQMNTEAFF. The chain uses TRBV5-1 and TRBJ1-1; D is unresolved. Germline CDR1 SGHRS, CDR2 YFSETQ. V gave up 0 bases and J gave up 0 bases, with 6 bases separating them. The CDR3 sequence is 14 residues long. The full variable domain, in which reference TRBV5-1 and TRBJ1-1 provide the parts outside the CDR3, is KAGVTQTPRYLIKTRGQQVTLSCSPISGHRSVSWYQQTPGQGLQFLFEYFSETQRNKGNFPGRFSGRQFSNSRSEMNVSTLELGDSALYLCASSLEQMNTEAFFGQGTRLTVV.

The CDR3 region is CASSGGGTQYF. CDR3 bases: TGCGCCAGCAGTGGGGGCGGTACGCAGTATTTT. The chain couples TRBV10-2 to TRBJ2-3; D is possibly TRBD1 (5 bases). Looked up from germline, CDR1 is WSHSY and CDR2 is SAAADI. The CDR3 loop spans 11 amino acids. Trimming took 4 bases from V and 8 from J, leaving 7 bases between them.

This clone was seen more than once but under ten times. The rearrangement links TRBV6-5 to TRBJ1-3, with TRBD1 matching 8 bases. CDR1 and CDR2 from the germline V gene are MNHEY and SVGAGI. Trimming removed 8 bases from V and 8 bases from J; junction bases left unmatched: 8. The CDR3 has 13 residues. The CDR3 DNA follows: TGTGCCAGCGTCGACAGGGGCGCGGACACCATATATTTT. It codes for CASVDRGADTIYF.

This clone was counted ten times or more. CDR3 bases: TGTGCCTGGAGTGTTCCGGAGACCCAGTACTTC. Amino acids: CAWSVPETQYF. The chain couples TRBV30 to TRBJ2-5; D remains ambiguous. The germline V gene has CDR1 GTSNPN and CDR2 SVGIG (reference sequence). Between the trimmed V and J ends, which lost 0 bases and 5 bases, there was a span of 4 bases. The length of the CDR3 is 11 residues.

The rearrangement joins TRBV5-5 to TRBJ2-1, with 12 bases that match TRBD1. Trimming cost V 4 bases and J 5 bases; bases outside gene matches: 7. Germline CDR1 and CDR2: SGHKS and YYEKEE (reference sequence). The CDR3 runs 16 residues. CDR3 nucleotide sequence: TGTGCCAGCAGCACCGCGGGACAGGGGGCCAACAATGAGCAGTTCTTC. Protein: CASSTAGQGANNEQFF.

This clone was detected many times. The rearrangement links TRBV2 to TRBJ2-1; 10 nucleotides line up with TRBD2. From germline, CDR1 is SNHLY and CDR2 FYNNEI. After removal of 6 bases from V and 3 bases from J, the junction contained 5 bases not matched to a gene. The CDR3 length is 15 residues. DNA of the CDR3: TGTGCCAGCAGGGGCAGACTAGCGGGCTACAATGAGCAGTTCTTC. Residues: CASRGRLAGYNEQFF.

V is TRBV7-6 and J is TRBJ2-2; TRBD1 is a possible D gene (6 bases). CDR3 size: 13 residues. Looked up from germline, CDR1 is SGHVS and CDR2 is FNYEAQ. Trimming removed 5 bases from V and 3 bases from J, with 7 bases in between. CDR3 loop: CASSKGDTGELFF. CDR3 coding DNA: TGTGCCAGCAGCAAGGGGGACACCGGGGAGCTGTTTTTT.

This clone appeared a few times. V is TRBV5-4 and J is TRBJ2-1, with D unclear. The CDR3 sequence is 13 residues long. Trimming cost V 0 bases and J 6 bases, with 7 bases left between them. CDR1 is SGHNT and CDR2 is YYREEE in the germline V gene (reference sequence). CDR3 loop: CASSLDSLNEQFF. The CDR3 bases are TGTGCCAGCAGCTTGGACAGTCTCAATGAGCAGTTCTTC.

V and J are TRBV10-3 and TRBJ2-1; tentative D call: TRBD2 (6 bases). The CDR3 is 13 amino acids. Germline V gives CDR1 ENHRY, CDR2 SYGVKD. V gave up 8 bases and J gave up 9 bases, with 17 bases separating them. In nucleotides, the CDR3 is TGTGCCATCCTCAGGGAGACTAGTGGTGAGCAGTTCTTC. Translated: CAILRETSGEQFF.

The rearrangement joins TRBV10-3 to TRBJ2-4; D gene unclear. V lost 5 bases, J lost 5 bases, and 19 bases lay in between. The CDR3 sequence is 16 residues long. Germline-derived CDR1 and CDR2 are ENHRY and SYGVKD. CDR3 nucleotides: TGTGCCATCAGTTCCGACTTTCCATCTACCGAAAACATTCAGTACTTC. This codes for CAISSDFPSTENIQYF.

The chain couples TRBV6-1 to TRBJ1-5; a possible D gene is TRBD1 (5 bases). Germline V gene data show CDR1 as MNHNS and CDR2 as SASEGT. The V end was cut by 7 bases, the J end by 9 bases, with 16 bases between. The CDR3 loop spans 13 amino acids. In nucleotides, the CDR3 is TGTGCCAGCAATCAACCCAACGGGGGGCCCCAGCATTTT. It yields the protein CASNQPNGGPQHF.

The genes are TRBV19 and TRBJ2-5; 8 bases fit TRBD2. Germline lookup yields CDR1 LNHDA and CDR2 SQIVND (reference sequence). The CDR3 is 13 residues long. V shed 9 bases, J shed 5 bases, and the junction held 8 bases outside the gene matches. In DNA form, the CDR3 reads TGTGCCAGCCGAAGCGGGGGAGGGGAGACCCAGTACTTC. Protein sequence: CASRSGGGETQYF. Together with reference TRBV19 and TRBJ2-5, the CDR3 gives the full variable domain: DGGITQSPKYLFRKEGQNVTLSCEQNLNHDAMYWYRQDPGQGLRLIYYSQIVNDFQKGDIAEGYSVSREKKESFPLTVTSAQKNPTAFYLCASRSGGGETQYFGPGTRLLVL.

CDR3 in amino acids: CASSIAGTTSDGYTF. In DNA, the CDR3 is TGTGCCAGTAGTATAGCTGGGACAACCTCTGATGGCTACACCTTC. This chain joins TRBV19 and TRBJ1-2, with D perhaps matching TRBD1 (6 bases). Trimming shortened V by 1 base and J by 6 bases, and 15 bases separated the two germline ends. Germline V gene data show CDR1 as LNHDA and CDR2 as SQIVND (reference sequence). There are 15 residues in the CDR3.

This clone was counted only a few times. The chain couples TRBV30 to TRBJ2-3; D might be TRBD2 (6 bases). Trimming cost V 6 bases and J 8 bases, with 15 bases left between them. CDR1 is GTSNPN and CDR2 is SVGIG in the germline V gene (reference sequence). The CDR3 extends over 12 amino acids. Here the CDR3 reads CACLGLWGTQYF. DNA of the CDR3: TGTGCCTGTTTGGGACTCTGGGGTACGCAGTATTTT.

V is TRBV14 and J is TRBJ2-1, with D possibly matching TRBD2 (5 bases). V lost 1 base and J 12 bases, leaving 16 bases between the germline ends. Germline V gene lookup returns CDR1 SGHDN and CDR2 FVKESK. The CDR3 contains 14 residues. The CDR3 spells CASSQGGTPRGQFF. Written as DNA, the CDR3 is TGTGCCAGCAGCCAAGGCGGTACCCCCCGGGGGCAGTTCTTC. Combining the CDR3 with reference TRBV14 and TRBJ2-1 gives the whole variable domain EAGVTQFPSHSVIEKGQTVTLRCDPISGHDNLYWYRRVMGKEIKFLLHFVKESKQDESGMPNNRFLAERTGGTYSTLKVQPAELEDSGVYFCASSQGGTPRGQFFGPGTRLTVL.

This clone was seen only once. This chain connects TRBV5-1 to TRBJ2-3; TRBD2 agrees at 13 bases. With V trimmed by 4 bases and J by 4 bases, 6 bases remained unmatched. Germline CDR1 is SGHRS and CDR2 is YFSETQ. The CDR3 totals 16 residues. CDR3 sequence: CASSHGLAGESDTQYF. The CDR3 nucleotides read TGCGCCAGCAGCCACGGACTAGCGGGGGAATCAGATACGCAGTATTTT. Full variable domain (rest looked up from reference TRBV5-1 and TRBJ2-3): KAGVTQTPRYLIKTRGQQVTLSCSPISGHRSVSWYQQTPGQGLQFLFEYFSETQRNKGNFPGRFSGRQFSNSRSEMNVSTLELGDSALYLCASSHGLAGESDTQYFGPGTRLTVL.

V usage is TRBV18 and J usage is TRBJ1-3; 8 bases agree with TRBD1. CDR3 length: 16 residues. Germline lookup yields CDR1 KGHSH and CDR2 LQKENI. V shed 2 bases and J 3 bases; nucleotides not matched to a gene: 6. The CDR3 bases are TGTGCCAGCTCACCAAATCGACAGGGGAATGGAAACACCATATATTTT. Translating gives CASSPNRQGNGNTIYF.

This clone has a handful of counts. The V gene is TRBV11-2, the J gene TRBJ2-5, with 9 bases identical to TRBD1. The CDR3 runs to 18 residues. Germline values: CDR1 SGHAT, CDR2 FQNNGV. V was clipped by 4 bases and J by 3 bases; unmatched bases: 15. The CDR3 spells CASSSRPPGQGTEETQYF. As DNA, the CDR3 is TGTGCCAGCAGCTCAAGGCCTCCCGGACAGGGGACCGAAGAGACCCAGTACTTC.